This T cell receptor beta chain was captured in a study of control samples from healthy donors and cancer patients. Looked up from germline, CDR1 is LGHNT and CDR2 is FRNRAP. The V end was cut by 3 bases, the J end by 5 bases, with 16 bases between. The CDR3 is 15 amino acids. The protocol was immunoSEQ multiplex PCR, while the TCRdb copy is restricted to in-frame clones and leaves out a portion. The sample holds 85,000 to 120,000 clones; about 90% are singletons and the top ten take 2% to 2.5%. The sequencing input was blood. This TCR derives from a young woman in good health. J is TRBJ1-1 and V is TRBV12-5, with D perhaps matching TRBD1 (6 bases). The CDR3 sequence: CASGLGGGRWTEAFF. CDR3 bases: TGTGCTAGTGGTTTAGGCGGGGGGCGATGGACTGAAGCTTTCTTT.